Sequencing of this TCR beta chain was carried out in a study of spatial heterogeneity in lung cancer. This clonotype has ten or more counts. The library protocol tagged each TCR cDNA with a unique molecular identifier. TCRdb ran MiXCR on the 5' RACE reads and lists one entry per CDR3 protein. Of some 20,000 distinct CDR3 sequences listed, 3% to 3.5% are singletons. The CDR3 is 13 amino acids. V gave up 5 bases and J gave up 15 bases, with 20 bases separating them. Germline V gene data show CDR1 as MNHEY and CDR2 as SMNVEV (reference sequence). Time point in this sample: sample taken at primary tumor resection. Tumor, nontumor lung or frozen PBMC supplied whole RNA, sequenced without sorting.

The chain has TRBV27 and TRBJ2-1; D might be TRBD2 (6 bases). This TCR was sampled from a female donor with early-stage non-small cell lung cancer. The sequencing used PBMCs, collected at surgery. The CDR3 coding sequence is TGTGCCAGCAGTCCACCTCGCAGGGAGGATTGGTTCTTC. Translation: CASSPPRREDWFF.